The 25 T cell receptor beta chains below all came from one sample that was sequenced in a study of beta chain features in type 1 diabetes. Expressed TCRB transcripts were sequenced, since all the RNA that had been isolated was reverse transcribed. Profiling relied on immunoSEQ multiplex PCR, and the TCRdb table lists in-frame clones only, not all of them. Among hundreds of thousands of clones, roughly 31% were seen once, and the ten largest hold about 0.065%. Input material: naive CD4+ T cells from blood. All receptors come from a young man in good health.

CDR3 DNA: TGTGCCAGCAGCCTCACATCAGGTCAGCCCCAGCATTTT. Its protein is CASSLTSGQPQHF. This rearrangement joins TRBV7-3 to TRBJ1-5; D is unclear. This CDR3 contains 13 residues. Germline V gives CDR1 SGHTA, CDR2 FQGTGA. Trimming pared 5 bases from V and 6 bases from J, leaving 11 bases between. The full variable domain, in which reference TRBV7-3 and TRBJ1-5 provide the parts outside the CDR3, is GAGVSQTPSNKVTEKGKYVELRCDPISGHTALYWYRQSLGQGPEFLIYFQGTGAADDSGLPNDRFFAVRPEGSVSTLKIQRTERGDSAVYLCASSLTSGQPQHFGDGTRLSIL.

This clone was observed a handful of times. This chain joins TRBV30 and TRBJ1-1; TRBD1 agrees at 8 bases. V gave up 0 bases and J gave up 9 bases; unmatched junction bases: 9. Germline-derived CDR1 and CDR2 are GTSNPN and SVGIG (reference sequence). CDR3 size: 14 residues. In DNA, the CDR3 is TGTGCCTGGAGTGTTTGGACAGGGACATTGAAAGCTTTCTTT. Its protein product is CAWSVWTGTLKAFF.

Note on this clone: Other DNA sequences of this sample code for an identical CDR3. The chain has TRBV7-2 and TRBJ2-7; D is perhaps TRBD1 or TRBD2 (5 bases each). There are 13 residues in the CDR3. V was pared by 3 bases and J by 2 bases, with 8 bases between. The V gene's germline CDR1 is SGHTA and CDR2 FQGNSA. Written as DNA, the CDR3 is TGTGCCAGCAGCTTGGGACGGACCTACGAGCAGTACTTC. Protein sequence: CASSLGRTYEQYF. Combining the CDR3 with reference TRBV7-2 and TRBJ2-7 gives the whole variable domain GAGVSQSPSNKVTEKGKDVELRCDPISGHTALYWYRQSLGQGLEFLIYFQGNSAPDKSGLPSDRFSAERTGGSVSTLTIQRTQQEDSAVYLCASSLGRTYEQYFGPGTRLTVT.

The chain is built from TRBV29-1 and TRBJ2-3; 10 bases agree with TRBD1. The CDR3 spans 13 residues. After removal of 6 bases from V and 4 bases from J, the junction contained 4 bases not matched to a gene. CDR1 SQVTM and CDR2 ANQGSEA come from the germline V gene. CDR3 DNA: TGCAGCGTGGGACAGGGGAGCCCAGATACGCAGTATTTT. As protein: CSVGQGSPDTQYF.

The chain uses TRBV7-2 and TRBJ1-5; D perhaps matches TRBD1 (5 bases). The CDR3 length is 16 residues. Germline values: CDR1 SGHTA, CDR2 FQGNSA. Deletions cut 1 base from V and 5 bases from J, with 15 bases between. CDR3 coding DNA: TGTGCCAGCAGCTTAGGCAGGGAAGGGTGGCATCAGCCCCAGCATTTT. The encoded protein is CASSLGREGWHQPQHF.

The rearrangement links TRBV5-4 to TRBJ1-5; the match to TRBD1 covers 7 bases. The CDR3 sequence is 15 residues long. Germline lookup yields CDR1 SGHNT and CDR2 YYREEE (reference sequence). V lost 4 bases, J lost 4 bases, and 8 bases stayed unmatched. This CDR3 is CASSMGTDRNQPQHF. The CDR3 bases are TGTGCCAGCAGCATGGGGACAGATCGTAATCAGCCCCAGCATTTT.

The rearrangement uses TRBV30 and TRBJ2-7; D gene ambiguous. The V gene lost 2 bases and the J gene lost 5 bases, with 13 bases spanning the gap. Germline CDR1 GTSNPN, CDR2 SVGIG (reference sequence). The CDR3 length is 13 residues. CDR3 sequence: CAWSSRVRDEQYF. The CDR3 region has the DNA TGTGCCTGGAGTAGTAGGGTTCGAGACGAGCAGTACTTC.

This clone was seen more than once but under ten times. This chain connects TRBV5-1 to TRBJ2-3; D gene unclear. The CDR3 is 14 residues long. V was clipped by 0 bases and J by 2 bases, with 7 bases between them. The V gene's germline CDR1 is SGHRS and CDR2 YFSETQ. CDR3 nucleotides: TGCGCCAGCAGCTTGGATCGGCCCACAGATACGCAGTATTTT. Amino acid sequence: CASSLDRPTDTQYF. Combining the CDR3 with reference TRBV5-1 and TRBJ2-3 gives the whole variable domain KAGVTQTPRYLIKTRGQQVTLSCSPISGHRSVSWYQQTPGQGLQFLFEYFSETQRNKGNFPGRFSGRQFSNSRSEMNVSTLELGDSALYLCASSLDRPTDTQYFGPGTRLTVL.

This sequence joins TRBV5-6 and TRBJ2-1; 10 nucleotides align to TRBD2. CDR1 is SGHDT and CDR2 is YYEEEE in the germline V gene. V shed 4 bases and J 6 bases; nucleotides not matched to a gene: 4. The length of the CDR3 is 14 residues. Written as DNA, the CDR3 is TGTGCCAGCAGCCTAGCGGGAGTAGGCAATGAGCAGTTCTTC. It yields the protein CASSLAGVGNEQFF.

This clone was seen a handful of times. This chain joins TRBV4-2 and TRBJ2-5; perhaps TRBD1 as D (5 bases). This CDR3 contains 17 residues. Germline V gives CDR1 LGHNA, CDR2 YNFKEQ. V lost 0 bases and J lost 5, with 19 bases in between. The CDR3 protein is CASSQDQGRVVRETQYF. DNA of the CDR3: TGTGCCAGCAGCCAAGATCAAGGCAGGGTAGTAAGGGAGACCCAGTACTTC.

V gene TRBV5-4 combines with J gene TRBJ2-7; 7 bases line up with TRBD1. This CDR3 has 14 amino acids. Germline trimming cut 0 bases from V and 7 bases from J; bases unmatched to any gene: 7. CDR1 and CDR2 (germline): SGHNT, YYREEE (reference sequence). As DNA, the CDR3 is TGTGCCAGCAGCTTGGCTACAGGGGACGGGGAGCAGTACTTC. Amino acid sequence: CASSLATGDGEQYF.

The V call is TRBV30, the J call TRBJ2-3; TRBD1 might be the D (5 bases). The CDR3 contains 18 residues. V shed 0 bases and J shed 2 bases, with 21 bases lying between them. The germline CDR1 and CDR2 sequences are GTSNPN and SVGIG (reference sequence). The CDR3 region has the DNA TGTGCCTGGAGTGTATATGCGCCCCAGGGCACACACACAGATACGCAGTATTTT. This codes for CAWSVYAPQGTHTDTQYF.

This clone has a handful of counts. As DNA, the CDR3 is TGCAGCGTTGATCGGGAGTCTAGCACAGATACGCAGTATTTT. Protein product: CSVDRESSTDTQYF. The chain couples TRBV29-1 to TRBJ2-3; maybe TRBD2 (6 bases). The length of the CDR3 is 14 residues. Germline assignment: CDR1 SQVTM and CDR2 ANQGSEA. The germline V and J ends were trimmed by 3 bases and 0 bases, with 10 bases remaining between them.

This clone occurred a few times. The chain uses TRBV6-6 and TRBJ2-3; weak D call: TRBD1 (6 bases). Germline-derived CDR1 and CDR2 are MNHNY and SVGAGI (reference sequence). The CDR3 is made up of 14 amino acids. V lost 5 bases to trimming and J lost 2 bases, with 11 bases between them. CDR3 coding DNA: TGTGCCAGCAGTGAGCAGGGGCCCACAGATACGCAGTATTTT. The encoded protein is CASSEQGPTDTQYF.

This chain connects TRBV7-7 to TRBJ2-1, with a possible D match to TRBD2 (5 bases). This CDR3 comprises 15 residues. Per germline, CDR1 SSHAT and CDR2 FNYEAQ (reference sequence). Trimming took off 5 bases at V and 1 base at J, with 12 bases between the two ends. The CDR3 spells CASSPVRGSYNEQFF. DNA for the CDR3: TGTGCCAGCAGCCCCGTCCGGGGTTCCTACAATGAGCAGTTCTTC. Looking up the rest from reference TRBV7-7 and TRBJ2-1 gives the full variable domain: GAGVSQSPRYKVTKRGQDVTLRCDPISSHATLYWYQQALGQGPEFLTYFNYEAQPDKSGLPSDRFSAERPEGSISTLTIQRTEQRDSAMYRCASSPVRGSYNEQFFGPGTRLTVL.

V usage is TRBV30 and J usage is TRBJ2-1; the match to TRBD1 covers 7 bases. Trimming at V came to 8 bases and at J to 5 bases, leaving 9 bases not matched to a gene. Per germline, CDR1 GTSNPN and CDR2 SVGIG (reference sequence). This CDR3 region has 13 residues. This chain's CDR3 is CALSVRGHNEQFF. The CDR3 DNA sequence: TGTGCCCTCTCCGTTAGGGGGCACAATGAGCAGTTCTTC.

The rearrangement joins TRBV28 to TRBJ2-7; tentatively, D is TRBD1 or TRBD2 (6 bases each). The CDR3 spans 13 residues. Trimming cost V 2 bases and J 5 bases, with 10 bases left between them. Germline loops: CDR1 MDHEN, CDR2 SYDVKM. The CDR3 loop reads CASSLRGRHEQYF. As DNA, the CDR3 is TGTGCCAGCAGTTTACGGGGGCGACACGAGCAGTACTTC.

A word on this clone: Compared with germline, one end of the junction differs, possibly owing to a read error. The chain has TRBV7-9 and TRBJ2-7; possible D gene TRBD2, 5 bases. The CDR3 has 13 residues. The germline CDR1 and CDR2 sequences are SEHNR and FQNEAQ (reference sequence). The CDR3 sequence: CASSLDSRAGLNF. CDR3 DNA sequence: TGTGCCAGCAGCTTAGATTCGCGGGCAGGCCTGAACTTC. Variable domain in full (rest from reference TRBV7-9 and TRBJ2-7): DTGVSQNPRHKITKRGQNVTFRCDPISEHNRLYWYRQTLGQGPEFLTYFQNEAQLEKSRLLSDRFSAERPKGSFSTLEIQRTEQGDSAMYLCASSLDSRAGLNFGPGTRLTVT.

V gene TRBV30 combines with J gene TRBJ1-1; D is perhaps TRBD1 (6 bases). V lost 1 base and J 1 base, leaving 10 bases between the germline ends. Germline-derived CDR1 and CDR2 are GTSNPN and SVGIG (reference sequence). This CDR3 is 14 amino acids long. CDR3 DNA: TGTGCCTGGAGTGCCCGGACAGCGAACACTGAAGCTTTCTTT. Its protein product is CAWSARTANTEAFF. Full variable domain (missing parts from reference TRBV30 and TRBJ1-1): SQTIHQWPATLVQPVGSPLSLECTVEGTSNPNLYWYRQAAGRGLQLLFYSVGIGQISSEVPQNLSASRPQDRQFILSSKKLLLSDSGFYLCAWSARTANTEAFFGQGTRLTVV.

This clone turned up a few times. J is TRBJ2-2 and V is TRBV2, with 13 bases lining up with TRBD2. Germline-derived CDR1 and CDR2 are SNHLY and FYNNEI. V trimming: 4 bases; J trimming: 7 bases; junction bases outside the gene matches: 6. This CDR3 is built from 16 residues. The CDR3, as DNA: TGTGCCAGCAGTGCAACCCGACTAGCGGGAGGCGGGGAGCTGTTTTTT. It codes for CASSATRLAGGGELFF.

J is TRBJ2-3 and V is TRBV9; D remains ambiguous. The germline V gene has CDR1 SGDLS and CDR2 YYNGEE. The CDR3 totals 15 residues. Trimming took off 3 bases at V and 2 bases at J, with 13 bases between the two ends. This CDR3 reads CASSGPGLYTDTQYF. The DNA of the CDR3 is TGTGCCAGCAGCGGTCCCGGGTTATACACAGATACGCAGTATTTT.

The rearrangement links TRBV9 to TRBJ2-1; D perhaps matches TRBD2 (5 bases). Trimming took 0 bases from V and 9 from J, leaving 13 bases between them. Per germline, CDR1 SGDLS and CDR2 YYNGEE. The CDR3 is made up of 14 amino acids. CDR3 sequence (DNA): TGTGCCAGCAGCGTAGTAGAGGGTGGAGGTGAGCAGTTCTTC. Translated: CASSVVEGGGEQFF.

This chain connects TRBV5-4 to TRBJ2-3; the D gene is possibly TRBD1 (6 bases). CDR1 SGHNT and CDR2 YYREEE come from the germline V gene (reference sequence). V shed 8 bases and J shed 1 base, with 14 bases lying between them. The CDR3 is 14 residues long. The CDR3 bases are TGTGCCAGTATGCACAGGGACGGCACAGATACGCAGTATTTT. Amino acid sequence: CASMHRDGTDTQYF.

This clone was seen more than once but under ten times. The rearrangement links TRBV28 to TRBJ2-7; D is unclear. V lost 5 bases and J lost 0, with 11 bases in between. The CDR3 runs to 14 residues. The germline CDR1 and CDR2 sequences are MDHEN and SYDVKM. CDR3 loop: CASSRVKISYEQYF. CDR3 DNA sequence: TGTGCCAGCAGTAGGGTCAAGATCTCCTACGAGCAGTACTTC.

This clone was counted a few times. This sequence joins TRBV11-2 and TRBJ2-7; no definite D call. Per germline, CDR1 SGHAT and CDR2 FQNNGV. V lost 0 bases and J 6 bases, leaving 9 bases between the germline ends. The CDR3 loop spans 13 amino acids. For the CDR3, the DNA is TGTGCCAGCAGCTTAGATCGCTACACCGAGCAGTACTTC. This encodes CASSLDRYTEQYF.